The clone carrying this TCR beta chain was seen a handful of times. As yet, its antigen is unknown. The data belong to a study of identical twins. With 5 bases removed from V and 7 bases from J, the gap between germline ends came to 18 bases. CDR1 and CDR2 from the germline V gene are MNHEY and SMNVEV (reference sequence). CDR3 size: 15 residues. TCRdb reanalysed the 5' RACE reads using MiXCR and keeps one entry per CDR3 protein. The sample gives approximately 600,000 distinct CDR3 sequences, under 8.5% of which show up once; less than 2% is in the top ten. General study results and limits: Twins showed weaker excess sharing in their beta out-of-frame sequences.

In addition, the sample was reused for a study of yellow fever vaccine responses in identical twins.

The gene calls are TRBV27 and TRBJ2-1; D is unclear. The source of this sequence is a woman under 30 in good health. Sequenced sample: PBMCs. The CDR3 loop reads CASSRRGSPGNEQFF. In DNA, the CDR3 is TGTGCCAGCAGTCGGCGAGGATCCCCTGGGAATGAGCAGTTCTTC.